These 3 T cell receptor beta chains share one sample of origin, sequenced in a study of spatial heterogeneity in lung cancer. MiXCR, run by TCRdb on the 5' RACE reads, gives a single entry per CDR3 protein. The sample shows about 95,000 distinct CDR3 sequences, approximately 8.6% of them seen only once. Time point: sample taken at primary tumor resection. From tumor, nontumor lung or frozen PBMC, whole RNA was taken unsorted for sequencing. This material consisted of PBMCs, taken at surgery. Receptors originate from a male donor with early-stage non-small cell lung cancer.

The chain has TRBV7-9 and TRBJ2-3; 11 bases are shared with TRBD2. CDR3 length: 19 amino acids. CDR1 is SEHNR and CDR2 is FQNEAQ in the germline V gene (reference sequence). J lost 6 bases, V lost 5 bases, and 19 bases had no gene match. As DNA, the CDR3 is TGTGCCAGCAGCCCACAACCGGGACTAGCGGCAACACAGATGGATACGCAGTATTTT. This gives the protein CASSPQPGLAATQMDTQYF.

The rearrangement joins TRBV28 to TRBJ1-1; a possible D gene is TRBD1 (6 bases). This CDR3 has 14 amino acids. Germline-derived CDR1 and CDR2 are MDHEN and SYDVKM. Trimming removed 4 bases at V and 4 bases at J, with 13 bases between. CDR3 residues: CASSSTGWGTEAFF. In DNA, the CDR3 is TGTGCCAGCAGTTCGACAGGATGGGGCACTGAAGCTTTCTTT.

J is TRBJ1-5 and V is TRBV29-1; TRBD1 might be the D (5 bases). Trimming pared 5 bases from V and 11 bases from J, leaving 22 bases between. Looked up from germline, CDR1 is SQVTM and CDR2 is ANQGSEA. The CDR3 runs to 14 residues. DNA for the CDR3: TGCAGCGTTACGCCAGATGTCGGGGCGCGAACCCAGCATTTT. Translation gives CSVTPDVGARTQHF.